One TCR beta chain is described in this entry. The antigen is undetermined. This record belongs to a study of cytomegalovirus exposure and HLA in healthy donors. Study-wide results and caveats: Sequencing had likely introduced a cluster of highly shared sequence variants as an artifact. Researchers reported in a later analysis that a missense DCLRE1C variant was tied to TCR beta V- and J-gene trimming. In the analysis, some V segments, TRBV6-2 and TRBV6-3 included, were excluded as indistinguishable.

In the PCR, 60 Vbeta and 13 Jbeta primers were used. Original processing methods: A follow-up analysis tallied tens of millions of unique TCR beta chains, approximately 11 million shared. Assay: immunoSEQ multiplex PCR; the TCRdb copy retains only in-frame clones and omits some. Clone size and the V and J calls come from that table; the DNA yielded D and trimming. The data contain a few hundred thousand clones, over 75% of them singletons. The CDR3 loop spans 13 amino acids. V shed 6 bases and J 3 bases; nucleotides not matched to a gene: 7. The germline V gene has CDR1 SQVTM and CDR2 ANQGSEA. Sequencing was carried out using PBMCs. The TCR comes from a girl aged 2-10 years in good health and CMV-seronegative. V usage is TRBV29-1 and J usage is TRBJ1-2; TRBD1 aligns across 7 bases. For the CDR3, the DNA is TGCAGCGTCGACTACAGGGGCGACTATGGCTACACCTTC. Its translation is CSVDYRGDYGYTF. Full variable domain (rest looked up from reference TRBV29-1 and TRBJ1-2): SAVISQKPSRDICQRGTSLTIQCQVDSQVTMMFWYRQQPGQSLTLIATANQGSEATYESGFVIDKFPISRPNLTFSTLTVSNMSPEDSSIYLCSVDYRGDYGYTFGSGTRLTVV.